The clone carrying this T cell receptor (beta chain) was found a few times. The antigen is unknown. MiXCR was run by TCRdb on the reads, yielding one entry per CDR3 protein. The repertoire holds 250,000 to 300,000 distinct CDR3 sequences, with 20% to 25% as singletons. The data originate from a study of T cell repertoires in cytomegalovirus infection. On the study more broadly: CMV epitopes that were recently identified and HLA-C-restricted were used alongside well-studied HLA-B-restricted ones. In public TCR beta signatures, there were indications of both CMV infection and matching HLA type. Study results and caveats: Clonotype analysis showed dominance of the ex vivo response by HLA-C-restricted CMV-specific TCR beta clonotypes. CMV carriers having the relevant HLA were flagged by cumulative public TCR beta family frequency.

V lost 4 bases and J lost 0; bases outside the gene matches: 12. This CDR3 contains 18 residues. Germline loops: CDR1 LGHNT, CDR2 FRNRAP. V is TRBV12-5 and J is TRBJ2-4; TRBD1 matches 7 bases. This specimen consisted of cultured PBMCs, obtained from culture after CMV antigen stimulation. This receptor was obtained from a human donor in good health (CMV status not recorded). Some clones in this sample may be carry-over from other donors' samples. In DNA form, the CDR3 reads TGTGCTAGTGGTTCCTTCCCCGGGACAGCCTTAGCCAAAAACATTCAGTACTTC. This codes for CASGSFPGTALAKNIQYF.